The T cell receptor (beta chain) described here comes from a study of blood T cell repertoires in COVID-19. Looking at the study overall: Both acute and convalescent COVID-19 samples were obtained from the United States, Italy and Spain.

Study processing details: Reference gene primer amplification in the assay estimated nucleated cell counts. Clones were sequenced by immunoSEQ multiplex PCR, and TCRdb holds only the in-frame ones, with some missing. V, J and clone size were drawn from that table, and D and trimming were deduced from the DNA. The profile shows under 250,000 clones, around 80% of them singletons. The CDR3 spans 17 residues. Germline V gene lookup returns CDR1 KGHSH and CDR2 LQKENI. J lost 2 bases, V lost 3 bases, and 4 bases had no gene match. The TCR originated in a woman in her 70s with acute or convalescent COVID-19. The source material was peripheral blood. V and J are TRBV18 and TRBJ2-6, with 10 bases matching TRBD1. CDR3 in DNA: TGTGCCAGCTCACCTCCGGACAGGGGGGCTGGGGCCAACGTCCTGACTTTC. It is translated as CASSPPDRGAGANVLTF. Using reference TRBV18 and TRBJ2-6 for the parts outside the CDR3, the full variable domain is NAGVMQNPRHLVRRRGQEARLRCSPMKGHSHVYWYRQLPEEGLKFMVYLQKENIIDESGMPKERFSAEFPKEGPSILRIQQVVRGDSAAYFCASSPPDRGAGANVLTFGAGSRLTVL.